This TCR beta chain was recorded in a study of blood T cells in healthy people across ages. Isolated per sample were at least 7 million PBMCs. Sample-barcoded 5' priming and a J-beta primer mix drove a second PCR of roughly 6 to 12 cycles. MiXCR, run by TCRdb on the 5' RACE reads, gives a single entry per CDR3 protein. The table lists around 800,000 distinct CDR3 sequences, about 59% of them singletons. This clonotype turned up a few times. The ends were cut back, 5 bases at V and 2 bases at J, with 8 bases in the middle. Germline CDR1 and CDR2: SGHTA and FQGTGA. The CDR3 is 13 amino acids. V is TRBV7-3 and J is TRBJ2-3; no firm D call. The receptor was isolated from a man aged 25-45 years in good health. The sample consisted of blood. The CDR3 DNA is TGTGCCAGCAGCCCGACTCCCACAGATACGCAGTATTTT. Translation gives CASSPTPTDTQYF.